Following are 7 T cell receptor beta chains from one sample sequenced in a study of T cell repertoires in aging, cancer and after chemotherapy. Peripheral blood genomic DNA, not sorted cells or RNA, was the template. A mixed TRB-A/B primer pool amplified rearranged TRB by multiplex touch-down PCR. TCRdb re-called the multiplex PCR reads with MiXCR, one entry per CDR3 protein. The sample consists of 10,000 to 15,000 distinct CDR3 sequences, approximately 30% of them appearing once. The sample consisted of blood. Receptors were obtained from a human donor with a blood cancer.

Note on this clonotype: A much larger clone differs from this one at a single base, so this may be a read error. This chain links TRBV27 with TRBJ2-1, with D possibly called TRBD1 or TRBD2 (5 bases each). The CDR3 length is 15 residues. Germline-derived CDR1 and CDR2 are MNHEY and SMNVEV (reference sequence). V was trimmed by 4 bases and J by 4 bases, leaving 14 bases between them. The CDR3 spells CASSWDGARYNEQFF. The CDR3 nucleotides are TGTGCCAGCAGTTGGGACGGAGCAAGGTACAATGAGCAGTTCTTC.

This clonotype is judged medium-sized. V and J are TRBV6-4 and TRBJ2-2, with D perhaps matching TRBD1 or TRBD2 (5 bases each). CDR1 is MRHNA and CDR2 is SNTAGT in the germline V gene. The CDR3 is 14 residues long. Deletions cut 2 bases from V and 2 bases from J, with 6 bases between. CDR3 residues: CASSDRDNTGELFF. CDR3 nucleotide sequence: TGTGCCAGCAGTGACCGGGACAACACCGGGGAGCTGTTTTTT.

The chain's CDR3 is CASSFNYRDRAPNTEAFF. CDR3 DNA sequence: TGTGCCAGCAGCTTTAATTACCGGGACAGGGCTCCGAACACTGAAGCTTTCTTT. The rearrangement uses TRBV7-2 and TRBJ1-1; 9 bases match TRBD1. Unmatched junction bases numbered 12, after V lost 3 bases and J lost 1 base. The CDR3 consists of 18 residues. CDR1 is SGHTA and CDR2 is FQGNSA in the germline V gene.

This clonotype was found a few times. The chain carries TRBV13 and TRBJ2-1; D is possibly TRBD2 (6 bases). The CDR3 is 16 residues long. Germline-derived CDR1 and CDR2 are PRHDT and FYEKMQ (reference sequence). V was clipped by 5 bases and J by 4 bases, with 18 bases between them. This CDR3 is CASSTPSGTPYNEQFF. The CDR3 DNA reads as TGTGCCAGCAGCACACCTTCCGGGACTCCATACAATGAGCAGTTCTTC. The full variable domain, completed using reference TRBV13 and TRBJ2-1, is AAGVIQSPRHLIKEKRETATLKCYPIPRHDTVYWYQQGPGQDPQFLISFYEKMQSDKGSIPDRFSAQQFSDYHSELNMSSLELGDSALYFCASSTPSGTPYNEQFFGPGTRLTVL.

Relative to its sample, this clonotype is medium-sized. V usage is TRBV19 and J usage is TRBJ2-7; D is possibly TRBD2 (6 bases). CDR1 is LNHDA, CDR2 SQIVND, per germline (reference sequence). The CDR3 has 13 residues. V lost 11 bases and J lost 0, with 14 bases in between. In DNA, the CDR3 is TGTGCCTCCTCAGCGGGTAGCTCCTACGAGCAGTACTTC. Translated, it gives CASSAGSSYEQYF.

A note on this clonotype: A much larger clone differs from this one at a single base, so this may be a read error. This rearrangement joins TRBV27 to TRBJ1-1; no definite D call. Germline values: CDR1 MNHEY, CDR2 SMNVEV (reference sequence). Trimming stripped 3 bases from V and 1 base from J, with 6 bases between. This CDR3 region has 13 residues. In DNA, the CDR3 is TGTGCCAGCAGTTTTTCAGGGAACACTGAAGCTTTCTTT. Its protein is CASSFSGNTEAFF.

This clonotype was seen ten or more times. The rearrangement joins TRBV6-5 to TRBJ1-4; weak D call: TRBD1 (6 bases). CDR1 MNHEY and CDR2 SVGAGI come from the germline V gene. The V gene lost 8 bases and the J gene lost 4 bases, with 11 bases spanning the gap. The CDR3 has 13 residues. CDR3 in DNA: TGTGCCAGCCGAGGACAGCTTAATGAAAAACTGTTTTTT. This translates into CASRGQLNEKLFF.